This entry describes one T cell receptor beta chain. Produced via immunoSEQ multiplex PCR; TCRdb's table is partial and in-frame only. The sample holds about 380,000 clones; around 96% are singletons and the top ten take approximately 0.32%. CDR1 MDHEN and CDR2 SYDVKM come from the germline V gene. V gave up 6 bases and J gave up 2 bases, with 12 bases separating them. The CDR3 consists of 14 residues. This sample stems from a study of shared clonotypes between healthy human individuals. This receptor was taken from a man in his thirties or forties in good health. Sequencing input: memory CD8+ T cells sorted from blood. Stated subset: CD45RO+ cells pooled with CCR7-negative TemRA cells. The chain links TRBV28 to TRBJ2-3; no clear D gene. In DNA, the CDR3 is TGTGCCAGCAGAGGCCACAGTGACACAGATACGCAGTATTTT. It codes for CASRGHSDTDTQYF.